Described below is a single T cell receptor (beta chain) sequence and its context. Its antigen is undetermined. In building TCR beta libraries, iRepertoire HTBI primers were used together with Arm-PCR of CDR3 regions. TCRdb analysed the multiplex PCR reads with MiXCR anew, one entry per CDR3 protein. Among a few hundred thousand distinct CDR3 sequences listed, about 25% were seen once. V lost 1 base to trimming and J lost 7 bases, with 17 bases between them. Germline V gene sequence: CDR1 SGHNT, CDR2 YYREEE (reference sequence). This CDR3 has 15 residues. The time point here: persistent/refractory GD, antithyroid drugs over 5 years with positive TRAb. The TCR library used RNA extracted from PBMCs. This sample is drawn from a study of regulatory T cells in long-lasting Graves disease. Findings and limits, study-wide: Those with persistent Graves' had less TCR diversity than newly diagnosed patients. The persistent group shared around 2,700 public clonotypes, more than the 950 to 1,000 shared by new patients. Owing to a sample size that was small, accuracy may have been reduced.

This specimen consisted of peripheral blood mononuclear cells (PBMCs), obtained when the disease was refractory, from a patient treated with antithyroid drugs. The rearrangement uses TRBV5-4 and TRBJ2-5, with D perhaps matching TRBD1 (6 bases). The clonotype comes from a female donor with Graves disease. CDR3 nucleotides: TGTGCCAGCAGCTTGCTGGCTAGCAGGGGCGGGACCCAGTACTTC. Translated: CASSLLASRGGTQYF.